Listed below are T cell receptor beta chains from one sample, sequenced in a study of cytomegalovirus exposure and HLA in healthy donors. Sequencing used immunoSEQ multiplex PCR; TCRdb keeps in-frame clones, though not all of them. The table has about 240,000 clones, roughly 73% seen once. Specimen: PBMCs. These receptors came from a boy between 10 and 17 years old in good health and CMV-seronegative. The CDR3 runs from the conserved cysteine through the conserved F or W. D genes are given only for firm matches. Clone size is not always given. Where it is, it says once, few, many or a class for expanded clones.

v_call	j_call	d_call	clone_size	cdr3_nt	cdr3_aa
TRBV10-3	TRBJ2-7	.	.	TGTGCCATCAGTGAGAAGCGGCAGGCCCCTACCTACGAGCAGTACTTC	CAISEKRQAPTYEQYF
TRBV5-4	TRBJ2-5	TRBD2	few	TGTGCCAGCAGCTTGGGTCTAGCGGGAGGGGGAACCCAGTACTTC	CASSLGLAGGGTQYF
TRBV11-3	TRBJ2-1	TRBD1	.	TGTGCCAGCACCTGGACAGGGAACACCTACAATGAGCAGTTCTTC	CASTWTGNTYNEQFF
TRBV2	TRBJ1-1	.	few	TGTGCCAGCAGGATTAGTAGTGCGAACACTGAAGCTTTCTTT	CASRISSANTEAFF
TRBV9	TRBJ2-7	TRBD1	few	TGTGCCAGCAGCGTAGGAACAGGGGGCGCCTACGAGCAGTACTTC	CASSVGTGGAYEQYF
TRBV7-2	TRBJ2-7	TRBD2	few	TGTGCCAGCAGCTTAGAGGTAGCGGGAGTATGGGGGTACGAGCAGTACTTC	CASSLEVAGVWGYEQYF
TRBV27	TRBJ1-3	TRBD1	.	TGTGCCAGCAGCCTCGACAGGGGAACTGGAAACACCATATATTTT	CASSLDRGTGNTIYF
TRBV6-1	TRBJ1-2	TRBD1	.	TGTGCCGGCGAGGACAGGGGGTTAAGTGGCTACACCTTC	CAGEDRGLSGYTF
TRBV19	TRBJ1-4	TRBD1	.	TGTGCCAGTAGTCCGGGACAGTTCCTCTTATCAACTAATGAAAAACTGTTTTTT	CASSPGQFLLSTNEKLFF
TRBV18	TRBJ2-5	TRBD2	.	TGTGCCAGCTCACCACGTACTAGCGGGAGTAAGCAAGAGACCCAGTACTTC	CASSPRTSGSKQETQYF
TRBV4-2	TRBJ2-1	.	.	TGTGCCAGCAGCCAAGACCCTAGCTCCTACAATGAGCAGTTCTTC	CASSQDPSSYNEQFF
TRBV4-1	TRBJ2-4	.	.	TGCGCCAGCGCAGGTGCAGCCAAAAACATTCAGTACTTC	CASAGAAKNIQYF
TRBV27	TRBJ1-2	.	.	TGTGCCAGCAGTTTCGGAGGGGTTCGCTACACCTTC	CASSFGGVRYTF
TRBV7-7	TRBJ1-5	.	.	TGTGCTAGCAGCTTTCCAGGACAAATCCATCAGCCCCAGCATTTT	CASSFPGQIHQPQHF
TRBV5-4	TRBJ2-5	TRBD1	.	TGTGCCAGCAGCACTAAACAGGGGTTTCAAGAGACCCAGTACTTC	CASSTKQGFQETQYF
TRBV28	TRBJ1-5	TRBD1	.	TGTGCCAGCAGTCTGGGGACAGGGGGGTCCTACAATCAGCCCCAGCATTTT	CASSLGTGGSYNQPQHF
TRBV11-2	TRBJ2-3	.	.	TGTGCCAGCAGCTCGACCAGGGGTAGGGTGACAGATACGCAGTATTTT	CASSSTRGRVTDTQYF
TRBV4-2	TRBJ2-3	TRBD1	.	TGTGCCAGCAGCCAGGTACAGGGGGACCCCACAGATACGCAGTATTTT	CASSQVQGDPTDTQYF
TRBV4-1	TRBJ1-2	TRBD1	.	TGCGCCAGCAGTGGACAGGGCTATGGCTACACCTTC	CASSGQGYGYTF
TRBV6-6	TRBJ1-1	.	.	TGTGCCAGCAGTAGTGAGGAGAACACTGAAGCTTTCTTT	CASSSEENTEAFF
TRBV7-8	TRBJ2-7	TRBD2	.	TGTGCCGGGGGGGGACTAGGAGGTTACGAGCAGTACTTC	CAGGGLGGYEQYF
TRBV30	TRBJ2-3	.	.	TGTGCCTGGAGTGTACAAGATACGCAGTATTTT	CAWSVQDTQYF
TRBV6-5	TRBJ2-7	TRBD2	.	TGTGCCAGCGGGAGGGCCTCCCTCAGGGACGAGCAGTACTTC	CASGRASLRDEQYF
TRBV11-3	TRBJ2-1	.	.	TGTGCCAGCAGCCCCGGGGTCGTTGAGCAGTTCTTC	CASSPGVVEQFF
TRBV5-4	TRBJ2-7	TRBD2	.	TGTGCCAGCAGCTTAGGACTAGCGGGGACAACCTACGAGCAGTACTTC	CASSLGLAGTTYEQYF
TRBV6-6	TRBJ2-7	.	.	TGTGCCAGCAGTTTCGACAGGAGCTCCTACGAGCAGTACTTC	CASSFDRSSYEQYF
TRBV7-9	TRBJ2-3	.	.	TGTGCCAGCAGGAAACGACTAGGAACCACAGATACGCAGTATTTT	CASRKRLGTTDTQYF
TRBV5-7	TRBJ2-1	.	.	TGTGCCAGCAGCTTGGAACTGGGGCTGCCACTCTTC	CASSLELGLPLF
TRBV5-4	TRBJ1-5	.	.	TGTGCCAGCAGCGAGGGAGGGCGCGGCAATCAGCCCCAGCATTTT	CASSEGGRGNQPQHF
TRBV5-1	TRBJ2-1	TRBD1	.	TGCGCCAGCAGCCCAGGACAGGGGTCCCACAATGAGCAGTTCTTC	CASSPGQGSHNEQFF
TRBV6-5	TRBJ1-4	TRBD1	.	TGTGCCAGCAGTGACAGGGGTGGTGAAAAACTGTTTTTT	CASSDRGGEKLFF
TRBV2	TRBJ2-5	TRBD1	.	TGTGCCAGCAAGGGGGCAACAGAGACCCAGTACTTC	CASKGATETQYF
TRBV6-5	TRBJ1-1	.	once	TGTGCCAGCAGTTCGACAGCGAACACTGAAGCTTTCTTT	CASSSTANTEAFF
TRBV13	TRBJ1-2	.	.	TGTGCCAGCAGCCTAACAGGGTATGGCTACACCTTC	CASSLTGYGYTF
TRBV30	TRBJ1-2	.	.	TGTGCCTGGAGCCCAGGGAGCGGGTATGGCTACACCTTC	CAWSPGSGYGYTF
TRBV7-8	TRBJ1-5	.	.	TGTGCCAGCAGCTTAAGGGGCATGGGGTTTAGCAATCAGCCCCAGCATTTT	CASSLRGMGFSNQPQHF
TRBV5-6	TRBJ1-3	.	few	TGTGCCAGCAGCTTGGCAGGCGCGGGGGGAAACACCATATATTTT	CASSLAGAGGNTIYF
TRBV9	TRBJ2-7	TRBD2	.	TGTGCCAGCAGCGTAGGGCCAGCGGGGGAGGACGAGCAGTACTTC	CASSVGPAGEDEQYF
TRBV27	TRBJ1-3	.	few	TGTGCCAGCAGTACCCGGTCCTCTGGAAACACCATATATTTT	CASSTRSSGNTIYF
TRBV7-7	TRBJ2-1	TRBD2	.	TGTGCCAGCAGCTCCTTACTAGCGGGAGCTTTTAATGAGCAGTTCTTC	CASSSLLAGAFNEQFF